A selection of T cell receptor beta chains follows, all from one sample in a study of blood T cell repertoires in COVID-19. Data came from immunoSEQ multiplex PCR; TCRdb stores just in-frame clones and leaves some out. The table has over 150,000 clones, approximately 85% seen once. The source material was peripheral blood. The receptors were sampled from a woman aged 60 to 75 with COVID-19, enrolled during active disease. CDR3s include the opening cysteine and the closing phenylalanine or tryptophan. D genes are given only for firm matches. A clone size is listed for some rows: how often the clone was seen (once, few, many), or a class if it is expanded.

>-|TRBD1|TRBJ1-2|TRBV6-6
TGTGCCAGCAGCTCGACAGGGAACTATGGCTACACCTTC
CASSSTGNYGYTF
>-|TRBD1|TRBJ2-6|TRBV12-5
TGTGCTAGTGGTTTGGACTACGGAAGGCTTCGCGAGACAGGGGTATCTGGGGCCAACGTCCTGACTTTC
CASGLDYGRLRETGVSGANVLTF
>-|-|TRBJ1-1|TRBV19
TGTGCCAGTAAGGATGTACCTCGAGCGGCTTTCTTT
CASKDVPRAAFF
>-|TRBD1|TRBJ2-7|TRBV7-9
TGTGCCAGCAGCTTAATCGCGACAGGGGGCATCGACGAGCAGTACTTC
CASSLIATGGIDEQYF
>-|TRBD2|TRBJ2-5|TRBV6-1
TGTGCCAGCAGTGAAAACCGAGCGGGAGTCCGGGAGACCCAGTACTTC
CASSENRAGVRETQYF
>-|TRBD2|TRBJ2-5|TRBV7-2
TGTGCCAGCAGCTTAGTAGCGGGGGGACAAGAGACCCAGTACTTC
CASSLVAGGQETQYF
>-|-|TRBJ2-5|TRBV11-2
TGTGCCAGCAGCTTCGTTCAGACCCAGTACTTC
CASSFVQTQYF
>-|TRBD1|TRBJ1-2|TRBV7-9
TGTGCCAGCAGCTTTACAGGGGGCAGGGATGGCTACACCTTC
CASSFTGGRDGYTF
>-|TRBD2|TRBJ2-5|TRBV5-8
TGTGCCAGCAGCTTGGCAGGATGGAGCGGGAGTTCTAGGCAAGAGACCCAGTACTTC
CASSLAGWSGSSRQETQYF
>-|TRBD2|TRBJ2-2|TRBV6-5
TGTGCCAGCAGTTCGACTAGCGGGAACCCCGGGGAGCTGTTTTTT
CASSSTSGNPGELFF
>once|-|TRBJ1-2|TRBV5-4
TGTGCCAGCAGCTTGGACAGGGAAGGCTACACCTTC
CASSLDREGYTF
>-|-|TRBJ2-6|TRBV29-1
TGCAGCGTTGAGGAGTTTGGGGCCAACGTCCTGACTTTC
CSVEEFGANVLTF
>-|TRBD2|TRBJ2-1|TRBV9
TGTGCCAGCAGCACTGGACTAGCGGGGGATGAGCAGTTCTTC
CASSTGLAGDEQFF
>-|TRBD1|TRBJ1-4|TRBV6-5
TGTGCCAGCATGAGGGACAGAAATGAAAAACTGTTTTTT
CASMRDRNEKLFF
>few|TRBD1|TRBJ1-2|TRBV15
TGTGCCACCAGCAAGGACAGGGTCTATGGCTACACCTTC
CATSKDRVYGYTF
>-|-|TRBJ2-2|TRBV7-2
TGTGCCAGCAGCTTAGCACGCCGGGGAGAGCTGTTTTTT
CASSLARRGELFF
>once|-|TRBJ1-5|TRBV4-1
TGCGCCAGCAGCCTGTTCGACAGTAGCAATCAGCCCCAGCATTTT
CASSLFDSSNQPQHF
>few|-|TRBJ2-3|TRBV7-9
TGTGCCAGCAGCTTATTGTTCCAGGATACGCAGTATTTT
CASSLLFQDTQYF
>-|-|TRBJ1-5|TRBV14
TGTGCCAGCAGCCGCGGAGGGCGGAATCAGCCCCAGCATTTT
CASSRGGRNQPQHF
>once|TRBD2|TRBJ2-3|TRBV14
TGTGCCAGCAGCCACCGGACTAGCGGGAGGGCCGTAGATACGCAGTATTTT
CASSHRTSGRAVDTQYF
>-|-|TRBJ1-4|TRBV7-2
TGTGCCAGCAGCACTTACGGGAGAAATGAAAAACTGTTTTTT
CASSTYGRNEKLFF
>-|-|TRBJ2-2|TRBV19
TGTGCCAGTAGTATAATAAGGGAGACCGGGGAGCTGTTTTTT
CASSIIRETGELFF
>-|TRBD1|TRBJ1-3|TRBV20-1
TGCAGTGCCAGTGAACAGGGGCTAAACACCATATATTTT
CSASEQGLNTIYF
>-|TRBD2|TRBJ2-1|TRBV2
TGTGCCAGCAGTGGGACTAGCGTTATACGCGAGCAGTTCTTC
CASSGTSVIREQFF
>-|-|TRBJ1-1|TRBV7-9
TGTGCCAGCAGCTTAGCAGCGGGGTTGGAAGCTTTCTTT
CASSLAAGLEAFF
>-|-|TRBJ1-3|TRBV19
TGTGCCAGTAGCCCCGCGGATCACCCTGGAAACACCATATATTTT
CASSPADHPGNTIYF
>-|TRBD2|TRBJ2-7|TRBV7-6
TGTGCCAGCAGCCCGGGGGGAGCGGGAGTCGGATGGCACGAGCAGTACTTC
CASSPGGAGVGWHEQYF
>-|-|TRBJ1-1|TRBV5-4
TGTGCCAGCAGAGGCCGACCGGGACACTTTGCGTCCTTT
CASRGRPGHFASF